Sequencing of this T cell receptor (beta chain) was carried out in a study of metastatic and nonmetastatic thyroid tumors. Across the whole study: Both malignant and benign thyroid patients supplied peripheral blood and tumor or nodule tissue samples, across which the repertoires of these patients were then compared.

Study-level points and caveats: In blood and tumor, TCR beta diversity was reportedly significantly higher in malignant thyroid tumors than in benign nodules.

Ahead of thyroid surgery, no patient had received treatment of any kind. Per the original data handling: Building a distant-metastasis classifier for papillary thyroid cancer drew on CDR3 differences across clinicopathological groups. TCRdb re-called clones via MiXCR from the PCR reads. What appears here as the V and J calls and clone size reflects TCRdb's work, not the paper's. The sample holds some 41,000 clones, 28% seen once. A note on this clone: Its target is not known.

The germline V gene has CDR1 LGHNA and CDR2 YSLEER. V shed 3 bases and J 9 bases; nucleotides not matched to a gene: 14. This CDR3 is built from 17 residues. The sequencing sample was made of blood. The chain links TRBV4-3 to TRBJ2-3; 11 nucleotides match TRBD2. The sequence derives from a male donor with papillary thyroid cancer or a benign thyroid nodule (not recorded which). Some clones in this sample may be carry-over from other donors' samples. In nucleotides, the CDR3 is TGCGCCAGCAGCCAGGCTGGGACTAGCGGCCCAAAGGGAACGCAGTATTTT. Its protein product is CASSQAGTSGPKGTQYF.